These 24 T cell receptor beta chains were sequenced from one sample in a study of blood T cell repertoires in COVID-19. The protocol was immunoSEQ multiplex PCR, while the TCRdb copy is restricted to in-frame clones and leaves out a portion. Of fewer than 400,000 clones listed, roughly nine tenths are singletons. Specimen: PBMCs or T cells enriched from blood (not recorded which). The receptors come from a man in his sixties who had recovered from COVID-19.

The chain couples TRBV29-1 to TRBJ1-1, with unresolved D. V was cut by 4 bases and J by 4 bases, with 13 bases left in between. Per the germline V gene, CDR1 is SQVTM and CDR2 is ANQGSEA. This CDR3 is 13 amino acids long. Written as DNA, the CDR3 is TGCAGCGTTGGGCCCGGAGGAGGCACTGAAGCTTTCTTT. Translating it yields CSVGPGGGTEAFF. Using reference TRBV29-1 and TRBJ1-1 for the parts outside the CDR3, the full variable domain is SAVISQKPSRDICQRGTSLTIQCQVDSQVTMMFWYRQQPGQSLTLIATANQGSEATYESGFVIDKFPISRPNLTFSTLTVSNMSPEDSSIYLCSVGPGGGTEAFFGQGTRLTVV.

The chain's CDR3 is CASSPGVGLDTQYF. The DNA of the CDR3 is TGCGCCAGCAGTCCCGGGGTAGGGTTGGATACGCAGTATTTT. The chain joins TRBV5-1 to TRBJ2-3, with D possibly being TRBD2 (5 bases). Germline CDR1 reads SGHRS; CDR2 reads YFSETQ. CDR3 size: 14 residues. V was cut by 5 bases and J by 6 bases, with 16 bases left in between.

The V call is TRBV9, the J call TRBJ2-3, with a weak D call TRBD2 (6 bases). CDR1 is SGDLS and CDR2 is YYNGEE in the germline V gene. The CDR3 extends over 13 amino acids. Trimming stripped 2 bases from V and 3 bases from J, with 7 bases between. DNA of the CDR3: TGTGCCAGCAGCGTCAGCGGGACAGATACGCAGTATTTT. Residues: CASSVSGTDTQYF.

The rearrangement links TRBV3-1 (or the pseudogene TRBV3-2) to TRBJ2-2; possible D gene TRBD1, 6 bases. The CDR3 consists of 14 residues. Trimming left V 4 bases short and J 5 bases short, with 11 bases between. CDR1 and CDR2 (germline): LGHDT, YNNKEL (reference sequence). The CDR3 nucleotides read TGTGCCAGCAGCCGAACTACAGGGACCGGGGAGCTGTTTTTT. The encoded protein is CASSRTTGTGELFF.

V and J are TRBV18 and TRBJ2-7, with D possibly TRBD2 on 6 matching bases. Between the trimmed V and J ends, which lost 1 base and 2 bases, there was a span of 6 bases. The germline gives CDR1 KGHSH, CDR2 LQKENI. CDR3 size: 13 residues. CDR3 residues: CASSPRTTYEQYF. The DNA for the CDR3 is TGTGCCAGCTCACCACGGACTACCTACGAGCAGTACTTC.

In nucleotides, the CDR3 is TGCGCCAGCAGCCAAGTGACAGTCTGGGGAAACACCATATATTTT. This gives the protein CASSQVTVWGNTIYF. This chain links TRBV4-1 with TRBJ1-3, with D possibly being TRBD1 (5 bases). This CDR3 has 15 residues. Trimming took 1 base from V and 4 from J, leaving 11 bases between them. CDR1 is MGHRA and CDR2 is YSYEKL in the germline V gene.

The rearrangement joins TRBV7-9 to TRBJ2-5, with 7 bases fitting TRBD1. The germline gives CDR1 SEHNR, CDR2 FQNEAQ (reference sequence). The CDR3 spans 15 residues. Losses at the gene ends were 5 bases for V and 0 bases for J; bases not matched to a gene: 6. Here the CDR3 reads CASSQFGTDQETQYF. The CDR3 bases are TGTGCCAGCAGCCAATTCGGGACAGACCAAGAGACCCAGTACTTC.

The chain combines TRBV5-1 with TRBJ2-7; 10 nucleotides align to TRBD2. CDR1 is SGHRS, CDR2 YFSETQ, per germline. The CDR3 loop spans 14 amino acids. V shed 4 bases and J 3 bases; nucleotides not matched to a gene: 4. The DNA of the CDR3 is TGCGCCAGCAGCCCTAGCGGGAGCGACTACGAGCAGTACTTC. Its protein product is CASSPSGSDYEQYF.

The chain is built from TRBV28 and TRBJ2-1, with D possibly TRBD1 on 5 matching bases. The ends were cut back, 3 bases at V and 4 bases at J, with 10 bases in the middle. The CDR3 is 14 amino acids. Germline-derived CDR1 and CDR2 are MDHEN and SYDVKM. For the CDR3, the DNA is TGTGCCAGCAGTTTTCGGCAGGGTTACAATGAGCAGTTCTTC. Translation gives CASSFRQGYNEQFF.

CDR3 sequence: CASSPGQGRSTDTQYF. The CDR3 coding sequence is TGCGCCAGCAGCCCAGGACAGGGGCGTAGCACAGATACGCAGTATTTT. The genes are TRBV5-1 and TRBJ2-3; 9 bases agree with TRBD1. Trimming cost V 4 bases and J 0 bases; bases outside gene matches: 6. From germline, CDR1 is SGHRS and CDR2 YFSETQ. The CDR3 is 16 amino acids. The complete variable domain, with remaining parts taken from reference TRBV5-1 and TRBJ2-3, reads KAGVTQTPRYLIKTRGQQVTLSCSPISGHRSVSWYQQTPGQGLQFLFEYFSETQRNKGNFPGRFSGRQFSNSRSEMNVSTLELGDSALYLCASSPGQGRSTDTQYFGPGTRLTVL.

The chain uses TRBV6-2 or TRBV6-3 and TRBJ2-2; D gene ambiguous. Between the trimmed V and J ends, which lost 1 base and 4 bases, there was a span of 7 bases. This CDR3 comprises 14 residues. Germline assignment: CDR1 MNHEY and CDR2 SVGEGT. The CDR3 DNA reads as TGTGCCAGCAGTTACTTAGTAGCCACCGGGGAGCTGTTTTTT. Its translation: CASSYLVATGELFF.

The genes are TRBV6-1 and TRBJ1-5; tentatively, D is TRBD1 (6 bases). CDR3 size: 17 residues. Germline CDR1 and CDR2: MNHNS and SASEGT. V gave up 0 bases and J gave up 3 bases, with 15 bases separating them. In DNA form, the CDR3 reads TGTGCCAGCAGTGAAGCGCCCCCAGGGGCCCCCAATCAGCCCCAGCATTTT. The encoded protein is CASSEAPPGAPNQPQHF.

The genes are TRBV6-2 or TRBV6-3 and TRBJ2-5, with a weak D call TRBD1 (5 bases). CDR1 MNHEY and CDR2 SVGEGT come from the germline V gene. The ends were cut back, 5 bases at V and 3 bases at J, with 16 bases in the middle. This CDR3 comprises 15 residues. The chain's CDR3 is CASSSDRFRKETQYF. CDR3 sequence (DNA): TGTGCCAGCAGTAGTGACAGATTTCGAAAAGAGACCCAGTACTTC.

The chain has TRBV28 and TRBJ2-7; possible D gene TRBD1, 6 bases. Per germline, CDR1 MDHEN and CDR2 SYDVKM. This CDR3 region has 16 residues. The V end lost 7 bases, the J end lost 3 bases, and 22 bases lay between the germline ends. CDR3 sequence: CASIFRRTAPIYEQYF. The CDR3 bases are TGTGCCAGCATTTTCCGACGGACAGCCCCTATCTACGAGCAGTACTTC.

The CDR3 region is CASSPVPRDTGDEQFF. The DNA for the CDR3 is TGCGCCAGCAGCCCCGTTCCCCGGGACACCGGCGATGAGCAGTTCTTC. The chain is built from TRBV5-1 and TRBJ2-1; D might be TRBD1 (6 bases). CDR3 length: 16 residues. Germline loops: CDR1 SGHRS, CDR2 YFSETQ. V was clipped by 4 bases and J by 8 bases, with 22 bases between them.

The rearrangement joins TRBV9 to TRBJ1-2; D unresolved. The CDR3 has 15 residues. The germline V gene has CDR1 SGDLS and CDR2 YYNGEE. Trimming cost V 0 bases and J 2 bases, with 11 bases left between them. The CDR3 sequence is CASSVEAEVNYGYTF. For the CDR3, the DNA is TGTGCCAGCAGCGTAGAGGCAGAGGTAAACTATGGCTACACCTTC.

This chain joins TRBV6-5 and TRBJ2-7; the match to TRBD1 covers 11 bases. Germline values: CDR1 MNHEY, CDR2 SVGAGI. With 5 bases clipped from V and 6 bases from J, the junction kept 3 bases outside the gene matches. This CDR3 comprises 13 residues. The CDR3 DNA follows: TGTGCCAGCAGTCGGACAGGGGGCGGCGAGCAGTACTTC. Translating it yields CASSRTGGGEQYF.

V and J are TRBV2 and TRBJ1-1; TRBD1 aligns across 7 bases. The ends lost 4 bases at V and 6 bases at J; junction bases unmatched: 11. The CDR3 has 15 residues. CDR1 is SNHLY, CDR2 FYNNEI, per germline. Here the CDR3 reads CASSGPGTARAEAFF. Here the CDR3 DNA reads TGTGCCAGCAGTGGACCGGGGACAGCTCGAGCTGAAGCTTTCTTT.

The V call is TRBV5-1, the J call TRBJ1-2, with TRBD1 as a possible D gene (5 bases). V was cut by 4 bases and J by 4 bases, with 17 bases left in between. The CDR3 runs 15 residues. Looked up from germline, CDR1 is SGHRS and CDR2 is YFSETQ. DNA of the CDR3: TGCGCCAGCAGCCCGAATGGAGACAGCCCCTATGGCTACACCTTC. Encoded protein: CASSPNGDSPYGYTF.

The chain couples TRBV7-8 to TRBJ1-5; 7 bases map to TRBD1. Looked up from germline, CDR1 is SGHVS and CDR2 is FQNEAQ. J was trimmed by 3 bases and V by 4 bases; bases with no gene match: 9. This CDR3 spans 16 amino acids. The chain's CDR3 is CASSSPDRIVNQPQHF. The CDR3 nucleotides are TGTGCCAGCAGCTCCCCGGACAGGATTGTCAATCAGCCCCAGCATTTT.

The V call is TRBV3-1 (or the pseudogene TRBV3-2), the J call TRBJ2-4; TRBD2 matches 7 bases. Germline lookup yields CDR1 LGHDT and CDR2 YNNKEL (reference sequence). Trimming removed 3 bases from V and 11 bases from J; junction bases left unmatched: 7. The CDR3 runs 13 residues. CDR3 bases: TGTGCCAGCAGCCAGGGGAGGGAACAGTTTCAGTACTTC. This codes for CASSQGREQFQYF.

V gene TRBV5-1 combines with J gene TRBJ2-1; 8 nucleotides line up with TRBD2. Trimming at V came to 5 bases and at J to 8 bases, leaving 15 bases not matched to a gene. Germline CDR1 reads SGHRS; CDR2 reads YFSETQ. CDR3 length: 16 residues. CDR3 region: CASRKDGYPRGDEQFF. In DNA, the CDR3 is TGCGCCAGCAGAAAGGACGGGTACCCGCGGGGGGATGAGCAGTTCTTC.

The table lists this clone with a count of one. V gene TRBV7-3 combines with J gene TRBJ2-3; 10 nucleotides match TRBD2. The CDR3 contains 16 residues. CDR1 and CDR2 from the germline V gene are SGHTA and FQGTGA. With V trimmed by 2 bases and J by 4 bases, 6 bases remained unmatched. CDR3 protein: CASSLASGRGPDTQYF. The CDR3 DNA reads as TGTGCCAGCAGCTTAGCCAGCGGGAGGGGCCCAGATACGCAGTATTTT.

The chain recombines TRBV27 with TRBJ1-2; 8 bases align to TRBD1. The germline CDR1 and CDR2 sequences are MNHEY and SMNVEV (reference sequence). V lost 3 bases and J lost 4; bases outside the gene matches: 13. The CDR3 length is 17 residues. CDR3 in DNA: TGTGCCAGCAGTTTTGCGGGACAGGAACTATTTAGCTATGGCTACACCTTC. It yields the protein CASSFAGQELFSYGYTF.